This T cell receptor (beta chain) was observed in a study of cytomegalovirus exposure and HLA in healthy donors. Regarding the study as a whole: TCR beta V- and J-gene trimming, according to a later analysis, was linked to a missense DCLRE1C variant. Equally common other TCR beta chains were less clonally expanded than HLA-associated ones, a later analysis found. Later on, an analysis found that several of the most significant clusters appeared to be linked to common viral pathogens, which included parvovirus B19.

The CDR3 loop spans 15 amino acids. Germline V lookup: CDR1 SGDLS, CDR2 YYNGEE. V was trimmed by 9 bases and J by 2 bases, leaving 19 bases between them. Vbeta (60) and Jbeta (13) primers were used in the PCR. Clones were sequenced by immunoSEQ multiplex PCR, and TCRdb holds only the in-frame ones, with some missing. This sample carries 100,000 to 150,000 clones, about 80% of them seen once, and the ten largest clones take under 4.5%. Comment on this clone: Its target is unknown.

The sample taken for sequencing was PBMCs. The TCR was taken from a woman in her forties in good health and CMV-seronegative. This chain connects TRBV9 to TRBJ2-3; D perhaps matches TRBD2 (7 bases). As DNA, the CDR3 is TGTGCCACCTCACAGGGAGGGGACTACACAGATACGCAGTATTTT. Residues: CATSQGGDYTDTQYF.